One and the same sample provided the 19 T cell receptor beta chains below, sequenced in a study of blood T cells in healthy people across ages. A second about 7 to 11 cycle PCR used barcoded and J-beta primers. TCRdb reprocessed the 5' RACE reads with MiXCR, giving one entry per CDR3 protein. This table has around 1,000,000 distinct CDR3 sequences, under 30% appearing once. This sample was also put to use in a study of T cells of mothers and their children.

The sample comprised blood. The receptor source for this set is a girl aged 2 to 10 in good health.

V gene TRBV21-1 combines with J gene TRBJ2-5; TRBD1 was called by the table and not checked on the DNA. TRBV21-1 is flagged as a pseudogene. The CDR3 consists of 14 residues. The CDR3 DNA reads as TGTGCCAGCAGCACCCGACAGATCCAAGAGACCCAGTACTTC. Protein product: CASSTRQIQETQYF.

This clonotype showed up just a few times. V and J are TRBV7-9 and TRBJ1-4, with D perhaps TRBD1 (5 bases). CDR1 is SEHNR and CDR2 is FQNEAQ in the germline V gene (reference sequence). V shed 4 bases and J shed 4 bases, with 16 bases lying between them. The CDR3 covers 16 residues. The CDR3 DNA reads TGTGCCAGCAGCTCGTCAGGGTCAGCCAATAATGAAAAACTGTTTTTT. Amino acid sequence: CASSSSGSANNEKLFF. Together with reference TRBV7-9 and TRBJ1-4, the CDR3 gives the full variable domain: DTGVSQNPRHKITKRGQNVTFRCDPISEHNRLYWYRQTLGQGPEFLTYFQNEAQLEKSRLLSDRFSAERPKGSFSTLEIQRTEQGDSAMYLCASSSSGSANNEKLFFGSGTQLSVL.

The chain joins TRBV7-9 to TRBJ2-1; D may be TRBD1 (6 bases). The CDR3 runs to 17 residues. Germline-derived CDR1 and CDR2 are SEHNR and FQNEAQ (reference sequence). V was cut by 5 bases and J by 0 bases, with 17 bases left in between. CDR3 sequence reads: CASSPRLTGISYNEQFF. Written as DNA, the CDR3 is TGTGCCAGCAGCCCCCGCCTGACAGGCATCTCCTACAATGAGCAGTTCTTC.

This clonotype was counted between two and nine times. The J gene is TRBJ2-5, the V gene TRBV10-3; 8 nucleotides line up with TRBD2. V shed 4 bases, J shed 4 bases, and the junction held 5 bases outside the gene matches. This CDR3 has 14 residues. Looked up from germline, CDR1 is ENHRY and CDR2 is SYGVKD. CDR3 in DNA: TGTGCCATCAGTGTGGCGCGGGGGGTAGAGACCCAGTACTTC. Translating it yields CAISVARGVETQYF.

This clonotype occurred a few times. The chain uses TRBV7-9 and TRBJ1-6; D is uncertain. Germline V CDR1 and CDR2: SEHNR, FQNEAQ (reference sequence). There are 19 residues in the CDR3. V shed 0 bases and J shed 4 bases, with 19 bases lying between them. CDR3 sequence: CASSLATAQALEYNSPLHF. The CDR3 coding sequence is TGTGCCAGCAGCTTAGCAACTGCCCAGGCGCTCGAGTATAATTCACCCCTCCACTTT.

This clonotype occurred a few times. The J gene is TRBJ2-5, the V gene TRBV5-1; 7 nucleotides align to TRBD1. This CDR3 has 14 amino acids. The J segment lost 1 base and the V segment lost 4 bases, leaving 4 bases of the junction unmatched. Germline V lookup: CDR1 SGHRS, CDR2 YFSETQ. The CDR3 loop reads CASSPGDSQETQYF. Written as DNA, the CDR3 is TGCGCCAGCAGCCCCGGGGACAGCCAAGAGACCCAGTACTTC.

The J gene is TRBJ1-2, the V gene TRBV12-3 or TRBV12-4; no definite D call. This CDR3 spans 11 amino acids. Trimming removed 6 bases from V and 7 bases from J, with 9 bases in between. This CDR3 reads CASSDSFGYTF. Here the CDR3 DNA reads TGTGCCAGCAGCGACTCTTTTGGCTACACCTTC.

V usage is TRBV12-3 or TRBV12-4 and J usage is TRBJ2-5; a possible D gene is TRBD2 (5 bases). The tail of the sequence fits TRBJ2-1 better, so the J call may be wrong. This CDR3 has 14 amino acids. CDR3 sequence: CASSRVGVYNEQFF. The CDR3 region has the DNA TGTGCCAGCAGTAGAGTCGGGGTTTATAATGAGCAGTTCTTC.

For this clonotype: One end of the junction fails to match germline, which may point to a read error. The chain employs TRBV7-9 and TRBJ1-4, with D unclear. Germline-derived CDR1 and CDR2 are SEHNR and FQNEAQ (reference sequence). The CDR3 has 13 amino acids. CDR3 DNA: TGTGCCGGCAGCCGGATTGATCGGGAAAAACTGTTTTTT. This gives the protein CAGSRIDREKLFF.

CDR3 nucleotides: TGCGCCAGCAGCAGGGACCCTAGCTATCCGGATACGCAGTATTTT. It is translated as CASSRDPSYPDTQYF. The V gene is TRBV5-1, the J gene TRBJ2-3; D tentatively reads TRBD1 or TRBD2 (5 bases each). Germline CDR1 is SGHRS and CDR2 is YFSETQ. Trimming removed 4 bases at V and 6 bases at J, with 18 bases between. The CDR3 contains 15 residues.

This clonotype was picked up a small number of times. The V gene is TRBV28, the J gene TRBJ2-5; D might be TRBD1 or TRBD2, each matching 5 bases. Trimming removed 6 bases from V and 4 bases from J, with 18 bases in between. Germline loops: CDR1 MDHEN, CDR2 SYDVKM. The CDR3 runs 15 residues. DNA of the CDR3: TGTGCCAGCAGCCCTCGGGGCACAGTAAGAGAGACCCAGTACTTC. Protein product: CASSPRGTVRETQYF.

This clonotype was detected many times. V is TRBV7-2 and J is TRBJ1-5; TRBD1 is a possible D gene (6 bases). Germline V CDR1 and CDR2: SGHTA, FQGNSA. This CDR3 contains 13 residues. With 7 bases removed from V and 7 bases from J, the gap between germline ends came to 14 bases. The CDR3 region has the DNA TGTGCCAGCACCGAAGGGGGAATACAGCCCCAGCATTTT. Amino acids: CASTEGGIQPQHF. The full variable domain, its missing parts supplied by reference TRBV7-2 and TRBJ1-5, is GAGVSQSPSNKVTEKGKDVELRCDPISGHTALYWYRQSLGQGLEFLIYFQGNSAPDKSGLPSDRFSAERTGGSVSTLTIQRTQQEDSAVYLCASTEGGIQPQHFGDGTRLSIL.

The V and J genes are TRBV7-9 and TRBJ2-7, with D unresolved. This CDR3 has 14 amino acids. V shed 5 bases and J shed 3 bases, with 14 bases lying between them. CDR1 is SEHNR and CDR2 is FQNEAQ in the germline V gene (reference sequence). The CDR3 loop is CASSPPQVVYEQYF. The CDR3 DNA sequence: TGTGCCAGCAGCCCCCCCCAGGTTGTCTACGAGCAGTACTTC.

To note about this clonotype: Compared with germline, one end of the junction differs, possibly owing to a read error. V is TRBV7-9 and J is TRBJ2-7; TRBD1 is a possible D gene (7 bases). CDR3 size: 13 residues. Germline values: CDR1 SEHNR, CDR2 FQNEAQ (reference sequence). The CDR3 region is CASSFRGVYEQYF. In DNA form, the CDR3 reads TGTGCCAGCAGCTTCAGGGGGGTCTACGAACAGTACTTC.

This clonotype came up a few times. This sequence joins TRBV6-5 and TRBJ1-6; D is perhaps TRBD1 (5 bases). The CDR3 is 14 residues long. V was shortened by 4 bases and J by 12 bases, with 16 bases between the two germline ends. CDR1 and CDR2 from the germline V gene are MNHEY and SVGAGI. The CDR3 loop reads CASSFQRPGGPLHF. The CDR3 DNA reads TGTGCCAGCAGTTTCCAACGACCCGGGGGACCCCTCCACTTT.

The chain couples TRBV9 to TRBJ2-7; D remains ambiguous. V was cut by 0 bases and J by 3 bases, with 13 bases left in between. The CDR3 has 15 residues. CDR1 is SGDLS and CDR2 is YYNGEE in the germline V gene. The CDR3 region is CASSVAGTSIYEQYF. The CDR3 nucleotides read TGTGCCAGCAGCGTAGCAGGTACGAGTATCTACGAGCAGTACTTC.

This chain uses TRBV18 with TRBJ2-7; D gene uncertain. With 3 bases removed from V and 0 bases from J, the gap between germline ends came to 12 bases. Germline V gives CDR1 KGHSH, CDR2 LQKENI. The CDR3 contains 15 residues. CDR3 nucleotide sequence: TGTGCCAGCTCACCCGCTAGGGCTAACTCCTACGAGCAGTACTTC. Its protein is CASSPARANSYEQYF. The variable domain in full, completed from reference TRBV18 and TRBJ2-7, reads NAGVMQNPRHLVRRRGQEARLRCSPMKGHSHVYWYRQLPEEGLKFMVYLQKENIIDESGMPKERFSAEFPKEGPSILRIQQVVRGDSAAYFCASSPARANSYEQYFGPGTRLTVT.

This clonotype was recorded a few times. The rearrangement joins TRBV3-1 to TRBJ2-5, with 12 bases aligning to TRBD2. Germline V gene lookup returns CDR1 LGHDT and CDR2 YNNKEL (reference sequence). The CDR3 has 15 amino acids. V dropped 4 bases and J dropped 7; count of bases not matched to a gene: 7. CDR3 bases: TGTGCCAGCAGCCTACTAGCGGGAGGTCGCGGGACCCAGTACTTC. It yields the protein CASSLLAGGRGTQYF.

This chain links TRBV28 with TRBJ1-4; D call uncertain. Germline CDR1 MDHEN, CDR2 SYDVKM. The CDR3 consists of 15 residues. Trimming took off 4 bases at V and 4 bases at J, with 13 bases between the two ends. The CDR3 sequence is CASSSPGALNEKLFF. CDR3 nucleotides: TGTGCCAGCAGTTCCCCCGGAGCGCTTAATGAAAAACTGTTTTTT.